What follows are 18 T cell receptor beta chains derived from one specimen sequenced in a study of blood T cell repertoires in COVID-19. TCRdb keeps only in-frame clones here, not all; method: immunoSEQ multiplex PCR. This table holds 200,000 to 300,000 clones, roughly 80% found once. The sequenced sample was peripheral blood. Every receptor here comes from a woman in her seventies with acute or convalescent COVID-19.

The chain employs TRBV18 and TRBJ1-1; TRBD1 aligns across 9 bases. CDR3 length: 15 residues. V lost 4 bases, J lost 2 bases, and 5 bases stayed unmatched. Germline assignment: CDR1 KGHSH and CDR2 LQKENI. The chain's CDR3 is CASSLSTGGNTEAFF. CDR3 in DNA: TGTGCCAGCTCACTTTCAACAGGGGGCAACACTGAAGCTTTCTTT.

This clone was seen a single time. The chain is built from TRBV5-6 and TRBJ1-2; a possible D gene is TRBD1 (5 bases). This CDR3 is 14 amino acids long. Germline lookup yields CDR1 SGHDT and CDR2 YYEEEE. Trimming shortened V by 2 bases and J by 8 bases, and 16 bases separated the two germline ends. The DNA for the CDR3 is TGTGCCAGCAGCTTTGATGAGCGGGGCTTGGGCTACACCTTC. Encoded protein: CASSFDERGLGYTF.

The chain couples TRBV12-3 or TRBV12-4 to TRBJ1-5; D is ambiguous. V shed 3 bases and J shed 6 bases, with 9 bases lying between them. There are 13 residues in the CDR3. The CDR3 here is CASSFAEGQPQHF. In DNA, the CDR3 is TGTGCCAGCAGTTTCGCCGAGGGTCAGCCCCAGCATTTT.

This clone appeared many times. V gene TRBV6-1 combines with J gene TRBJ2-7; the D gene is possibly TRBD1 (6 bases). The germline gives CDR1 MNHNS, CDR2 SASEGT. Trimming took 1 base from V and 2 from J, leaving 12 bases between them. This CDR3 region has 15 residues. The CDR3 DNA reads as TGTGCCAGCAGTGAAGGACAGGCCACAACCTACGAGCAGTACTTC. It codes for CASSEGQATTYEQYF.

CDR3 region: CASSFAGGRMGTEAFF. CDR3 sequence (DNA): TGCGCCAGCAGCTTTGCAGGAGGGAGGATGGGCACTGAAGCTTTCTTT. The gene calls are TRBV5-1 and TRBJ1-1; D gene unclear. From germline, CDR1 is SGHRS and CDR2 YFSETQ. Trimming shortened V by 2 bases and J by 4 bases, and 18 bases separated the two germline ends. CDR3 length: 16 residues.

This chain uses TRBV7-9 with TRBJ1-5; 7 nucleotides agree with TRBD1. After removal of 1 base from V and 6 bases from J, the junction contained 3 bases not matched to a gene. This CDR3 contains 14 residues. Germline V gene lookup returns CDR1 SEHNR and CDR2 FQNEAQ (reference sequence). This CDR3 is CASSLERDSQPQHF. CDR3 sequence (DNA): TGTGCCAGCAGCTTAGAAAGGGACAGTCAGCCCCAGCATTTT.

Remarks on this clone: In the same sample, other DNA sequences code for this CDR3. V usage is TRBV9 and J usage is TRBJ1-5, with D tentatively TRBD1 (5 bases). This CDR3 spans 15 amino acids. Trimming stripped 0 bases from V and 0 bases from J, with 7 bases between. The V gene's germline CDR1 is SGDLS and CDR2 YYNGEE. The CDR3 is CASSVGQGSNQPQHF. The DNA of the CDR3 is TGTGCCAGCAGCGTAGGTCAGGGTAGCAATCAGCCCCAGCATTTT.

The chain couples TRBV7-9 to TRBJ2-7, with 10 bases identical to TRBD1. CDR1 is SEHNR and CDR2 is FQNEAQ in the germline V gene (reference sequence). CDR3 size: 15 residues. Germline trimming cut 5 bases from V and 3 bases from J; bases unmatched to any gene: 7. CDR3 DNA sequence: TGTGCCAGCAGCCCCGGGACAGGGGTCTACTACGAGCAGTACTTC. This codes for CASSPGTGVYYEQYF.

The CDR3: CASSPGLGYTEAFF. Here the CDR3 DNA reads TGTGCCAGCAGTCCAGGGCTGGGTTACACTGAAGCTTTCTTT. This chain joins TRBV28 and TRBJ1-1, with D maybe TRBD1 (5 bases). Trimming cost V 5 bases and J 3 bases, with 13 bases left between them. The germline V gene encodes CDR1 MDHEN and CDR2 SYDVKM. CDR3 size: 14 residues.

The chain recombines TRBV6-5 with TRBJ2-2; the D is unclear. The length of the CDR3 is 13 residues. The V end was cut by 5 bases, the J end by 6 bases, with 10 bases between. In germline, CDR1 is MNHEY, CDR2 SVGAGI. The CDR3 protein is CASSTPQAGELFF. The CDR3 DNA is TGTGCCAGCAGTACCCCCCAGGCCGGGGAGCTGTTTTTT.

The rearrangement uses TRBV9 and TRBJ1-2; possibly TRBD1 for D (6 bases). The germline V gene has CDR1 SGDLS and CDR2 YYNGEE. The ends were cut back, 4 bases at V and 5 bases at J, with 12 bases in the middle. The CDR3 contains 13 residues. The CDR3 region has the DNA TGTGCCAGCAGCCAGGACAGTTTTTATGGCTACACCTTC. As protein: CASSQDSFYGYTF.

This chain connects TRBV24-1 to TRBJ1-6; unclear D gene. Germline lookup yields CDR1 KGHDR and CDR2 SFDVKD. The CDR3 is 15 residues long. The V end lost 6 bases, the J end lost 6 bases, and 14 bases lay between the germline ends. CDR3 nucleotide sequence: TGTGCCACCAGTTTCCTAAGCAACAGTAATTCACCCCTCCACTTT. Amino acid sequence: CATSFLSNSNSPLHF.

V and J are TRBV20-1 and TRBJ1-3, with D hard to call. Germline V gene lookup returns CDR1 DFQATT and CDR2 SNEGSKA (reference sequence). Trimming pared 7 bases from V and 3 bases from J, leaving 7 bases between. The CDR3 runs to 11 residues. CDR3: CSVRGGNTIYF. CDR3 DNA sequence: TGCAGTGTACGGGGTGGAAACACCATATATTTT.

The V and J genes are TRBV4-1 and TRBJ2-1; 8 positions agree with TRBD2. Germline-derived CDR1 and CDR2 are MGHRA and YSYEKL. Unmatched junction bases numbered 9, after V lost 1 base and J lost 7 bases. The CDR3 covers 16 residues. In DNA form, the CDR3 reads TGCGCCAGCAGCCAAGTCCACAGCGGGGGAAGGAATGAGCAGTTCTTC. Translated, it gives CASSQVHSGGRNEQFF.

This sequence joins TRBV28 and TRBJ1-2; D is unclear. The length of the CDR3 is 13 residues. CDR1 is MDHEN, CDR2 SYDVKM, per germline. Deletions cut 2 bases from V and 8 bases from J, with 12 bases between. CDR3 DNA sequence: TGTGCCAGCAGTTTAGGCGGCTCCTCGGGCTACACCTTC. Encoded protein: CASSLGGSSGYTF.

In its sample, this clone was seen once. V is TRBV20-1 and J is TRBJ2-7; no clear D. The germline V and J ends were trimmed by 7 bases and 1 base, with 8 bases remaining between them. The CDR3 is 11 amino acids. Germline V gives CDR1 DFQATT, CDR2 SNEGSKA (reference sequence). The CDR3 sequence is CSGGSSYEQYF. CDR3 nucleotides: TGCAGTGGAGGCAGTTCCTACGAGCAGTACTTC.

This rearrangement joins TRBV6-5 to TRBJ1-1; unclear D gene. The CDR3 has 11 residues. The V end was cut by 3 bases, the J end by 14 bases, with 13 bases between. Germline V CDR1 and CDR2: MNHEY, SVGAGI. CDR3 nucleotide sequence: TGTGCCAGCAGTTATAGCGGGCAGGCCTTCTTT. Amino acid sequence: CASSYSGQAFF.

The V and J genes are TRBV2 and TRBJ1-5; D possibly corresponds to TRBD1 (5 bases). The V end lost 4 bases, the J end lost 2 bases, and 21 bases lay between the germline ends. This CDR3 is 18 amino acids long. From germline, CDR1 is SNHLY and CDR2 FYNNEI. The DNA for the CDR3 is TGTGCCAGCAGTGGACCCCCAACGAGGAGGGGTGGCAATCAGCCCCAGCATTTT. Protein product: CASSGPPTRRGGNQPQHF.